This T cell receptor beta chain derives from a study of vaccination effects on CD4 cells after COVID-19 (dated by TCRdb to about 2022). The study in broad terms: In the ViraFEST assay, PBMC were stimulated with viral peptide pools, and TCR sequencing was then used to find antigen-specific CD4+ T cell clonotypes based on their expansion. Two doses of either the BNT162b2 or the mRNA-1273 mRNA SARS-CoV-2 vaccine were administered to participants. Each well held fewer than 2.5 million PBMC cultured in IMDM containing 5% human AB serum, 8 to 10 IU/ml IL-2 and gentamicin, along with approximately 10 ug/ml peptides. In both COVID-19 convalescent patients and infection-naive vaccine recipients, the study compared SARS-CoV-2 spike-specific CD4+ TCR repertoires from before mRNA vaccination with those from after it. A total of approximately 9 COVID-19 convalescent patients and a handful of SARS-CoV-2-naive healthy vaccine recipients were included in the full study. Cultures from other donors in the study were sequenced with the Oncomine TCR Beta short-read assay on an Illumina iSeq 100. Overall study outcomes, separate from this receptor: The study was limited by a small number of convalescent patients, and early post-infection timepoints were lacking. At late post-vaccination timepoints, both infection-induced and vaccine-induced clones showed marked clonal contraction, consistent with waning T cell responses. Among healthy vaccine recipients, nearly all vaccine-induced clones were SARS-CoV-2 mono-reactive, and just 1 of 255 was cross-reactive with common cold coronaviruses.

The library was made by the immunoSEQ multiplex PCR assay. DNA from the CD4+ T cells that had been cultured and isolated underwent TCR beta CDR3 sequencing. For the original study's pipeline: Non-productive TCR sequences were removed, reads were trimmed to the CDR3 region, and CDR3s of at least 7 amino acids were retained. Antigen-specific clonotypes were identified using the MANAFEST web app by comparison of expansion in peptide wells against reference cultures. To count as positive, a clone had to show expansion at FDR<0.05 compared with the reference and with all other wells, an odds ratio above 5, and a frequency above 0.1% in two replicate wells. Cross-reactive clonotypes were defined as significantly expanded in SARS-CoV-2 spike wells and in at least one common cold coronavirus spike condition. Using the stringdist R package, CDR3 similarity was measured by Levenshtein distance, and unrooted trees were constructed with ape in R 3.6.1. TCRdb took this table from immuneACCESS and kept in-frame rearrangements with V and J called. Such tables lack part of the clones; where checked against another copy, unresolved V genes explain under half of the gap, and the rest is unexplained. Clone size and V and J calls were adopted from that table, with D and trimming inferred from the DNA. Here the sample has over 45,000 clones; 50% to 80% occur a single time. Roughly 6% of the sample is in the top ten clones.

After less than 13 days of culture, CD4+ T cells were isolated with the EasySep CD4+ T cell isolation kit. Healthy vaccine recipients had no prior SARS-CoV-2 infection, confirmed by negative nucleocapsid antibodies before and after vaccination. On days 3 and 7, half of the culture medium was replaced with fresh IL-2-containing medium. Unless noted otherwise, every peptide stimulation condition was grown in triplicate wells. PBMC were separated from whole blood using Ficoll-Paque Plus gradient centrifugation and were then either cryopreserved at -140C or used fresh. Genomic DNA was extracted from cultured CD4+ T cells with the QIAamp micro DNA kit. The CDR3 runs 15 amino acids, cysteine and phenylalanine included. This entry keeps only the CDR3 DNA: 45 bases, framed from base 1. V and J are truncated by 1 base and 5 bases respectively, leaving an intervening sequence of 14 bases. CDR1 and CDR2 are drawn from the germline V gene: SGHNT, YENEEA.

This clone was seen once. The target of this receptor is not known. Nothing much larger sits one base from this clone, and base qualities are not available. The rearrangement joined TRBV11-3 to TRBJ2-5; TRBD2 is possibly the D segment (5 matching bases). The receptor comes from a human donor who received a COVID-19 vaccine. Material: CD4+ T cells from PBMCs cultured without peptide, obtained before COVID-19 vaccination. The DNA sequence is given as TGTGCCAGCAGCTTAGGGAGGTTGCTGGGGGAGACCCAGTACTTC. It encodes CASSLGRLLGETQYF.